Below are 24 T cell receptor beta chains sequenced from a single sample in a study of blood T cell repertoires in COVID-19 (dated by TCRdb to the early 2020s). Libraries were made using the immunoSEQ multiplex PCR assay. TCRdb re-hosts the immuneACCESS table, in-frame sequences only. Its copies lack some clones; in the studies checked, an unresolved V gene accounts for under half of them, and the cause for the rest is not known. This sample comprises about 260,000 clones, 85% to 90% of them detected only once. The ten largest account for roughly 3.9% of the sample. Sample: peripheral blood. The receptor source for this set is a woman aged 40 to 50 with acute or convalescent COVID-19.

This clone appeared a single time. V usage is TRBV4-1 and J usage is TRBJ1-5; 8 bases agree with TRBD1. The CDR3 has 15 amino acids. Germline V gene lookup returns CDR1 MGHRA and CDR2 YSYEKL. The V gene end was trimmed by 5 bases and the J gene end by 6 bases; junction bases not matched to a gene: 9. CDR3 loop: CASSKIGDRGQPQHF. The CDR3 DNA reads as TGCGCCAGCAGCAAGATAGGAGACAGGGGTCAGCCCCAGCATTTT.

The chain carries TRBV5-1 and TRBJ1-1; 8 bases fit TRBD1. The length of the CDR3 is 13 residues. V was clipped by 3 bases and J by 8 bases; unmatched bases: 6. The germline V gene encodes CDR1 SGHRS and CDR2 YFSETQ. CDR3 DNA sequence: TGCGCCAGCAGCTCCTCCGGGACAGGAGAAGCTTTCTTT. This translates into CASSSSGTGEAFF. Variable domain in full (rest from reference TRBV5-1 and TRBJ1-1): KAGVTQTPRYLIKTRGQQVTLSCSPISGHRSVSWYQQTPGQGLQFLFEYFSETQRNKGNFPGRFSGRQFSNSRSEMNVSTLELGDSALYLCASSSSGTGEAFFGQGTRLTVV.

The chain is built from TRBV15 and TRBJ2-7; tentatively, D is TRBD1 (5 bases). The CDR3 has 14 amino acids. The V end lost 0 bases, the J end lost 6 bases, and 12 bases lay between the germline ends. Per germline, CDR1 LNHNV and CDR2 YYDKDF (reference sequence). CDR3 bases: TGTGCCACCAGCAGAGATCAGCAGGGCCGCGAGCAGTACGTC. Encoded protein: CATSRDQQGREQYV.

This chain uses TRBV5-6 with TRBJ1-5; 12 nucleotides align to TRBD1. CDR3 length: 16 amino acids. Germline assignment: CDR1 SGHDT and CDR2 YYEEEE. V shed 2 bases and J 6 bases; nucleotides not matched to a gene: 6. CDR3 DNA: TGTGCCAGCAGCTTTTTGGGACAGGGGGCAGGTCAGCCCCAGCATTTT. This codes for CASSFLGQGAGQPQHF.

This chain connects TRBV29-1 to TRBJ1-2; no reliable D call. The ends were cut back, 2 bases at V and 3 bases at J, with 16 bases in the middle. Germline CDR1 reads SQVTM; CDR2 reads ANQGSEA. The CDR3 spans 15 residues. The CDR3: CSVEPPEEWDYGYTF. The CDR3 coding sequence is TGCAGCGTTGAACCGCCGGAGGAGTGGGACTATGGCTACACCTTC.

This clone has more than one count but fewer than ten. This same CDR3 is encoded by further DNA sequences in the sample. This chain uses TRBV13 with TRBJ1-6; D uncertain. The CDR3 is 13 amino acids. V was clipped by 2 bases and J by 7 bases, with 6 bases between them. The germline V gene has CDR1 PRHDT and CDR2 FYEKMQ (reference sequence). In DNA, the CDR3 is TGTGCCAGCAGCTTACGAGGGAATTCACCCCTCCACTTT. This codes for CASSLRGNSPLHF.

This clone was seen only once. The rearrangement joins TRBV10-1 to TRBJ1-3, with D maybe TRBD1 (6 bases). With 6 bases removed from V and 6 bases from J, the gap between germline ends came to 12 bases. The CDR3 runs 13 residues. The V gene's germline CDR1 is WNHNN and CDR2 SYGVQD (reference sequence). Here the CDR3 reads CASSDRNSNTIYF. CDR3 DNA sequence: TGCGCCAGCAGCGACAGGAACTCAAACACCATATATTTT.

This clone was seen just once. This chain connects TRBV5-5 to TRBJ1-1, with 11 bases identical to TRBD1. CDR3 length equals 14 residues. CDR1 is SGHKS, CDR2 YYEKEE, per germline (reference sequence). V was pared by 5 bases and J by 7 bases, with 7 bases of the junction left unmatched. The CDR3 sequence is CASRRTGGEIEAFF. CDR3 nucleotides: TGTGCCAGCAGGAGGACAGGGGGCGAAATTGAAGCTTTCTTT.

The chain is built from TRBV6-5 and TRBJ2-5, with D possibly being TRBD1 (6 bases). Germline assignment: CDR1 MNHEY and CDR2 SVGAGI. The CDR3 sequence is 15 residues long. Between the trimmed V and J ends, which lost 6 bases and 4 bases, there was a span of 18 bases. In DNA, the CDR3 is TGTGCCAGCAGGTCACAACACACAGGGCGAGAGACCCAGTACTTC. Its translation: CASRSQHTGRETQYF.

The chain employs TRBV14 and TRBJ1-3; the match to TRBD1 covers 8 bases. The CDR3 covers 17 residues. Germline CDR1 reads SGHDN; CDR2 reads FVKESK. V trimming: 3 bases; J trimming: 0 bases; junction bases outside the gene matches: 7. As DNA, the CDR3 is TGTGCCAGCAGCCACATCGGACAGGGTAGCTCTGGAAACACCATATATTTT. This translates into CASSHIGQGSSGNTIYF. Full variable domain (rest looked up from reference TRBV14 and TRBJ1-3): EAGVTQFPSHSVIEKGQTVTLRCDPISGHDNLYWYRRVMGKEIKFLLHFVKESKQDESGMPNNRFLAERTGGTYSTLKVQPAELEDSGVYFCASSHIGQGSSGNTIYFGEGSWLTVV.

The CDR3 nucleotides are TGTGCCTCTTCCGGGTCTGGCAATCAGCCCCAGCATTTT. It yields the protein CASSGSGNQPQHF. The chain joins TRBV27 to TRBJ1-5; D gene uncertain. Trimming cost V 11 bases and J 2 bases, with 13 bases left between them. CDR1 is MNHEY and CDR2 is SMNVEV in the germline V gene (reference sequence). This CDR3 has 13 residues.

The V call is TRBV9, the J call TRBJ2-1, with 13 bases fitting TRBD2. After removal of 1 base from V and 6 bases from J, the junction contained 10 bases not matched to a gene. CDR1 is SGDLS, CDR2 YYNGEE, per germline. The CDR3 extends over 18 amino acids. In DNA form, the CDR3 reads TGTGCCAGCAGCGTACCTAGTGGACTAGCGGGGGCCAGCAATGAGCAGTTCTTC. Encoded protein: CASSVPSGLAGASNEQFF.

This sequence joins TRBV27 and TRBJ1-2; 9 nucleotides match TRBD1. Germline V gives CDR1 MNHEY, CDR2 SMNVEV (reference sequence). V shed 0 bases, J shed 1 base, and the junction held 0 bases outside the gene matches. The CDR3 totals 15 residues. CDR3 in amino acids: CASSLSTGGNYGYTF. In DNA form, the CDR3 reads TGTGCCAGCAGTTTATCGACAGGGGGTAACTATGGCTACACCTTC.

The CDR3 nucleotides read TGTGCCAGCAGGTCACAGGGATTTGAGTACTTC. Encoded protein: CASRSQGFEYF. This chain links TRBV6-6 with TRBJ2-5; weak D call: TRBD1 (6 bases). The V gene's germline CDR1 is MNHNY and CDR2 SVGAGI (reference sequence). V lost 6 bases, J lost 12 bases, and 14 bases lay in between. This CDR3 has 11 residues.

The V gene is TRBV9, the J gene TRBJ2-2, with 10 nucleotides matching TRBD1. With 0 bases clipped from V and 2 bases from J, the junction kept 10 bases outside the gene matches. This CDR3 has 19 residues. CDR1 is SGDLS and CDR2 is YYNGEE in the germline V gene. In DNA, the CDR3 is TGTGCCAGCAGCGTAGTAGGGTTCGGGACAGGGGCAAACACCGGGGAGCTGTTTTTT. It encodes CASSVVGFGTGANTGELFF. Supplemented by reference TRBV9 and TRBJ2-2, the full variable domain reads DSGVTQTPKHLITATGQRVTLRCSPRSGDLSVYWYQQSLDQGLQFLIQYYNGEERAKGNILERFSAQQFPDLHSELNLSSLELGDSALYFCASSVVGFGTGANTGELFFGEGSRLTVL.

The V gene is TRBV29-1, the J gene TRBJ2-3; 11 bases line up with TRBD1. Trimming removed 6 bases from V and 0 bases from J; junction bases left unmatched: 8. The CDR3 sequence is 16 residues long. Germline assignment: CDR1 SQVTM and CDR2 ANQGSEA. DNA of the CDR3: TGCAGCGTCGCGCGGACAGGGGGCCTTAGCACAGATACGCAGTATTTT. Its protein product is CSVARTGGLSTDTQYF.

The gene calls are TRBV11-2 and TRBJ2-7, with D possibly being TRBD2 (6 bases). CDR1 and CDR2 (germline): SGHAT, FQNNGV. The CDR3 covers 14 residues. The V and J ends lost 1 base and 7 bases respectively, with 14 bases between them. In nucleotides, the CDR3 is TGTGCCAGCAGCTTAGGGAGGGGAGTGGGGGAGCAGTACGTC. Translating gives CASSLGRGVGEQYV.

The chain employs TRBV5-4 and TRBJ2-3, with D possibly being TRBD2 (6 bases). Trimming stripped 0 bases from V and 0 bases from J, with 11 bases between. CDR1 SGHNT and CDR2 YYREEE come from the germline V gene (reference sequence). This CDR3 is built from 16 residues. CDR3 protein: CASSLVIGRSTDTQYF. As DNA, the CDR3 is TGTGCCAGCAGCTTGGTTATAGGGAGGAGCACAGATACGCAGTATTTT.

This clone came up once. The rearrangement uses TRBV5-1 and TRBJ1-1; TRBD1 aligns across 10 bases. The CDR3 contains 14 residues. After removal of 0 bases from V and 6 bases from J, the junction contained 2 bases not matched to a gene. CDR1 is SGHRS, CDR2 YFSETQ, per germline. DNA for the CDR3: TGCGCCAGCAGCTTGGGACAGGGGGCCTCTGAAGCTTTCTTT. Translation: CASSLGQGASEAFF.

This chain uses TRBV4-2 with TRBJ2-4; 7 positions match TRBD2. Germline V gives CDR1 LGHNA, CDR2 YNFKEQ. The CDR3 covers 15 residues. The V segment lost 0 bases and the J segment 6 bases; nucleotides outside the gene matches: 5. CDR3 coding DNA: TGTGCCAGCAGCCAAGATACGACTAGCAGAAACATTCAGTACTTC. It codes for CASSQDTTSRNIQYF.

The CDR3 reads CASSQALGNYGYTF. The CDR3 nucleotides read TGTGCCAGCAGCCAAGCCCTCGGGAACTATGGCTACACCTTC. The rearrangement uses TRBV3-1 (or the pseudogene TRBV3-2) and TRBJ1-2, with D unresolved. This CDR3 comprises 14 residues. V was clipped by 1 base and J by 2 bases, with 8 bases between them. The germline V gene encodes CDR1 LGHDT and CDR2 YNNKEL (reference sequence).

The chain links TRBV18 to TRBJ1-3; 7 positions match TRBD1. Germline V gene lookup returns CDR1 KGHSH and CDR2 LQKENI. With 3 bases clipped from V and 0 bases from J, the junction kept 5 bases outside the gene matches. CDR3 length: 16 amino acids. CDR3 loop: CASSPQGVFSGNTIYF. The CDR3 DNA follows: TGTGCCAGCTCACCGCAGGGGGTGTTCTCTGGAAACACCATATATTTT.

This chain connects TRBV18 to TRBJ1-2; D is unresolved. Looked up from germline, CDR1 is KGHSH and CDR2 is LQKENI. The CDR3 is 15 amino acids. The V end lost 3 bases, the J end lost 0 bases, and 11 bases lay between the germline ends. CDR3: CASSPVLAANYGYTF. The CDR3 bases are TGTGCCAGCTCACCGGTCCTGGCAGCTAACTATGGCTACACCTTC.

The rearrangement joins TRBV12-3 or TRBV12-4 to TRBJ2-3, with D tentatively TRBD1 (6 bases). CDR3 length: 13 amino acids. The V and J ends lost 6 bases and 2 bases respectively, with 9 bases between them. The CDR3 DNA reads TGTGCCAGCAGATCAGGGGACACAGATACGCAGTATTTT. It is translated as CASRSGDTDTQYF.